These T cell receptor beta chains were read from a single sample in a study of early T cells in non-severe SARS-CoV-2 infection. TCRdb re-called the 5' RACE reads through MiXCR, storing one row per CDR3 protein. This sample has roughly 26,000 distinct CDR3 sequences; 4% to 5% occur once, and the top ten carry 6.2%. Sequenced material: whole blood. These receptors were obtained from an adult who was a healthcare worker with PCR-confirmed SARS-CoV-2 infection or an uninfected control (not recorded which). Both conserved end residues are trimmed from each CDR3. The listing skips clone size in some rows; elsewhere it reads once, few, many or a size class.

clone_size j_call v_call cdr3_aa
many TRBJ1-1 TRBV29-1 SVVITGGTEAF
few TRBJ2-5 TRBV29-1 SASGGGETQY
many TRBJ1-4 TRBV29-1 SVGRQGEKLF
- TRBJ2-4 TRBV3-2 ASSQGGMQLNIQY
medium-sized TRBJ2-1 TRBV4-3 ASSQDGKGAYNEQF
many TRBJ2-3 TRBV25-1 ASRQQELAWY
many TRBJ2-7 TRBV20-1 SARDPLAGGQY
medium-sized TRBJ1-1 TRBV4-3 ASSQDRAGANTEAF
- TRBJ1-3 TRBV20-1 SARLQGSGNTIY
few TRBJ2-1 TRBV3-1 ASSHTGMGDNEQF
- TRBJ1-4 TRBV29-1 SVGGLTGLNEKLF
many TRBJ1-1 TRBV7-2 ASSLAGQSYTEAF
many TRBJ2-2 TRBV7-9 ASSRPAGVGTGELF
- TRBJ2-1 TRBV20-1 SARAPGLAVYNEQF
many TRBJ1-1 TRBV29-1 SVGRGGRNTEAF
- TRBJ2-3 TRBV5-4 ASSLGLAGAPDTQY
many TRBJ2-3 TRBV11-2 ASSSNSGRADTQY
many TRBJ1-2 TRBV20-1 SAPSLARGGWYGYT
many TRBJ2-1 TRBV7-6 ASSRTGQLNNEQF
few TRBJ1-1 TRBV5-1 ASSWDGLGEAF
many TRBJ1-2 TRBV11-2 ASSPSPNYGYT
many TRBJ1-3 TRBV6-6 ASTLRSRGNTIY
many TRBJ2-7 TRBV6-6 ASRPPGFAQY
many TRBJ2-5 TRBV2 ASTRDRLAGETQY
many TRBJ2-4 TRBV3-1 ASSPGLAGDIAKNIQY
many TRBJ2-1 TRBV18 ASSPPVGVGEQF
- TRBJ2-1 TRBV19 ASRGLAGGPKYNEQF
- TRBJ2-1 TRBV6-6 ASTHLDEQF
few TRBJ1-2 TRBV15 ATSRDAQGGGYT
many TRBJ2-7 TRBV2 ASSLGQRYYEQY
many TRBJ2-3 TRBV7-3 ASSPDPTDTQY
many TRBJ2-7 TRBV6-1 ASRTGGTSVPAREQY
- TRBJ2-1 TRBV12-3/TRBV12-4 ASSPGDGPYNEQF
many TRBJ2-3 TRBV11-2 ASSLDLSVPFRSTDTQY
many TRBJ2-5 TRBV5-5 ASNPPGYQETQY
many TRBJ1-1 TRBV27 ASSLIWGSNTEAF
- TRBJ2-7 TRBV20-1 SAGQLRDRSYEQY
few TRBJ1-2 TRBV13 ASSLSPRNYGYT
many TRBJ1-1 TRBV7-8 ASSLGVGGEAF
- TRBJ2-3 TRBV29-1 SGGQTDTQY
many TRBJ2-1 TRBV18 ASSPPLAAGNEQF
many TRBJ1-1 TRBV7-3 ASSLWSPGQAAWDTEAF
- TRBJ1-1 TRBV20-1 SAIRDRGWAEAF
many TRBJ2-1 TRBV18 ASSDRGNEQF
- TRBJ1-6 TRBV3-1 ASSLGRINSPLH
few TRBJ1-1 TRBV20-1 SARQGLATEAF
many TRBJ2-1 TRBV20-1 SASPGGAYNEQF
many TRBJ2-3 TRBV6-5 ASSFPGLAGGKDTQY
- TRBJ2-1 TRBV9 ASSVTGSGRAEQF
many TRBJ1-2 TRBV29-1 SATVNYGYT
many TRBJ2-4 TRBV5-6 ASSYSPLLSTGQLAKNIQY
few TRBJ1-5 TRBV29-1 SVSGRNSNQPQH
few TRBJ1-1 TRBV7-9 ASSLVGGLSTEAF